Sequencing of this T cell receptor (beta chain) was carried out in a study of glioma-infiltrating T cells after dendritic cell vaccination. About the research overall: Patients received three intradermal dendritic cell vaccine injections at biweekly intervals.

TCRdb's copy holds only in-frame clones and misses some; the assay was immunoSEQ multiplex PCR. The table shows about 73,000 clones, with roughly 87% occurring only once. This receptor was identified in a human donor with glioblastoma. The sequences come from blood, collected before dendritic cell vaccination.

This CDR3 is CASSYSRLSYNSPLHF. The CDR3 DNA reads TGTGCCAGCAGTTACTCGAGGCTCTCCTATAATTCACCCCTCCACTTT. The rearrangement joins TRBV6-5 to TRBJ1-6; no definite D call. The V end was cut by 0 bases, the J end by 0 bases, with 6 bases between. There are 16 residues in the CDR3. Germline V CDR1 and CDR2: MNHEY, SVGAGI.